The 11 T cell receptor beta chains below were found in one sample sequenced in a study of cytomegalovirus exposure and HLA in healthy donors. Primers for the PCR totalled 60 Vbeta and 13 Jbeta. The repertoire was sequenced with immunoSEQ multiplex PCR; TCRdb's copy has only in-frame clones and lacks some. In the table there are approximately 140,000 clones, about 60% of which are singletons. Sequenced input: PBMCs. These receptors were taken from a woman aged 55-70 years in good health and CMV-seropositive.

The V and J genes are TRBV28 and TRBJ1-1; perhaps TRBD1 as D (5 bases). Germline CDR1 MDHEN, CDR2 SYDVKM. V was pared by 3 bases and J by 0 bases, with 14 bases between. This CDR3 has 16 amino acids. CDR3 amino acids: CASSFSTASVNTEAFF. CDR3 DNA: TGTGCCAGCAGTTTTTCGACAGCCTCTGTGAACACTGAAGCTTTCTTT.

This clone has just a few counts. The chain couples TRBV19 to TRBJ2-7; 9 bases agree with TRBD2. Germline V lookup: CDR1 LNHDA, CDR2 SQIVND (reference sequence). The CDR3 is made up of 15 amino acids. Trimming removed 4 bases from V and 3 bases from J; junction bases left unmatched: 7. The CDR3 DNA is TGTGCCAGTAGTAGCCTAGCGGGACTTCTCTACGAGCAGTACTTC. Its protein product is CASSSLAGLLYEQYF.

This clone was seen a few times. The chain links TRBV9 to TRBJ2-7; TRBD2 matches at 7 bases. CDR1 and CDR2 from the germline V gene are SGDLS and YYNGEE. The CDR3 totals 14 residues. V was pared by 4 bases and J by 3 bases, with 7 bases of the junction left unmatched. The chain's CDR3 is CASSYRDYFYEQYF. The CDR3, as DNA: TGTGCCAGCAGCTACCGGGACTACTTCTACGAGCAGTACTTC.

This chain uses TRBV5-3 with TRBJ2-1, with 10 bases lining up with TRBD2. TRBV5-3 is an ORF, with its function uncertain. J was trimmed by 8 bases and V by 3 bases; bases with no gene match: 29. The CDR3 contains 22 residues. The CDR3 protein is CARSCLDRALLPAGGRSDEQFF. The CDR3, as DNA: TGTGCCAGAAGCTGCCTTGACAGGGCCCTTCTCCCAGCGGGAGGGCGGAGTGATGAGCAGTTCTTC.

This chain links TRBV7-8 with TRBJ1-2; 11 bases are a match to TRBD1. The CDR3 is 17 amino acids. V shed 4 bases and J 2 bases; nucleotides not matched to a gene: 9. Germline CDR1 SGHVS, CDR2 FQNEAQ. The CDR3 region is CASSSPGQGARNYGYTF. As DNA, the CDR3 is TGTGCCAGCAGCTCCCCAGGACAGGGGGCCCGAAACTATGGCTACACCTTC.

J is TRBJ2-1 and V is TRBV10-3; 11 bases map to TRBD2. J gave up 3 bases and V 3 bases, and 1 base lay outside the gene matches. Germline V gives CDR1 ENHRY, CDR2 SYGVKD. CDR3 size: 15 residues. CDR3 DNA: TGTGCCATCAGTGAAACTAGCGGGAGCTACAATGAGCAGTTCTTC. It translates to CAISETSGSYNEQFF.

J is TRBJ2-7 and V is TRBV29-1, with 9 bases aligning to TRBD2. Germline values: CDR1 SQVTM, CDR2 ANQGSEA. The J segment lost 5 bases and the V segment lost 7 bases, leaving 12 bases of the junction unmatched. The CDR3 runs 14 residues. The DNA for the CDR3 is TGCAGCGCCCTTTTAGGGTCTAGCGGGAACGAGCAGTACTTC. Translated, it gives CSALLGSSGNEQYF.

This clone was found once. The gene calls are TRBV7-8 and TRBJ1-2; 12 bases match TRBD1. Per the germline V gene, CDR1 is SGHVS and CDR2 is FQNEAQ. This CDR3 is built from 17 residues. J was trimmed by 8 bases and V by 5 bases; bases with no gene match: 15. CDR3 nucleotide sequence: TGTGCCAGCAGCCCATTGGTGACGGGACAGGGGGCGCGGGGCTACACCTTC. Amino acid sequence: CASSPLVTGQGARGYTF.

This clone was seen a few times. The rearrangement links TRBV28 to TRBJ2-3, with 14 bases fitting TRBD2. The CDR3 has 19 amino acids. V lost 6 bases, J lost 5 bases, and 16 bases stayed unmatched. Per germline, CDR1 MDHEN and CDR2 SYDVKM. As DNA, the CDR3 is TGTGCCAGCAGGTCCTGGTTTAAGACTAGCGGGAGGGTAGGAGATACGCAGTATTTT. Protein product: CASRSWFKTSGRVGDTQYF.

About this clone: The junction differs from germline at one of its ends, possibly a read error. The V and J genes are TRBV2 and TRBJ2-2; D remains unclear. In germline, CDR1 is SNHLY, CDR2 FYNNEI. The CDR3 consists of 16 residues. The CDR3 coding sequence is TGTGCCGGCAGTGAACGACGCCCGCGGAACGCCGGGGAGCTGTTTTTT. It codes for CAGSERRPRNAGELFF. The full variable domain, with the rest looked up from reference TRBV2 and TRBJ2-2, is EPEVTQTPSHQVTQMGQEVILRCVPISNHLYFYWYRQILGQKVEFLVSFYNNEISEKSEIFDDQFSVERPDGSNFTLKIRSTKLEDSAMYFCAGSERRPRNAGELFFGEGSRLTVL.

J is TRBJ2-5 and V is TRBV7-8; 9 bases are a match to TRBD2. The germline CDR1 and CDR2 sequences are SGHVS and FQNEAQ. V trimming: 5 bases; J trimming: 5 bases; junction bases outside the gene matches: 15. The CDR3 is 17 amino acids. In DNA, the CDR3 is TGTGCCAGCAGCCTTCGTGGCGGGAGGGCCCAGTGGGAGACCCAGTACTTC. This translates into CASSLRGGRAQWETQYF.